These 32 T cell receptor beta chains share one sample of origin, sequenced in a study of T cell repertoires in cytomegalovirus infection. TCRdb redid the calling of the reads with MiXCR, one entry per CDR3 protein. This sample carries fewer than 200,000 distinct CDR3 sequences, about 21% of them seen once, and the ten largest clones take under 3.5%. Sequenced: PBMCs. Every receptor here comes from a human donor in good health (CMV status not recorded). Some clones in this sample may be carry-over from other donors' samples.

The chain combines TRBV7-2 with TRBJ1-5; D gene uncertain. Germline CDR1 reads SGHTA; CDR2 reads FQGNSA. The CDR3 extends over 14 amino acids. V was trimmed by 6 bases and J by 0 bases, leaving 9 bases between them. CDR3 sequence: CASRRTYSNQPQHF. The CDR3 region has the DNA TGTGCCAGCAGGCGAACATATAGCAATCAGCCCCAGCATTTT.

The chain joins TRBV5-1 to TRBJ2-5; D might be TRBD1 (6 bases). The CDR3 totals 14 residues. Trimming took off 4 bases at V and 2 bases at J, with 12 bases between the two ends. The germline CDR1 and CDR2 sequences are SGHRS and YFSETQ. CDR3 DNA sequence: TGCGCCAGCAGCCCAGGACAGTCTCAAGAGACCCAGTACTTC. It yields the protein CASSPGQSQETQYF.

Comment on this clonotype: A much larger clone differs by one base, so this may be a read error. The rearrangement links TRBV28 to TRBJ2-5, with D perhaps matching TRBD2 (5 bases). Germline V CDR1 and CDR2: MDHEN, SYDVKM. This CDR3 spans 14 amino acids. The CDR3 region is CDSSLENSGETQYF. For the CDR3, the DNA is TGTGACAGCAGTTTGGAGAACAGCGGAGAGACCCAGTACTTC.

CDR3 DNA sequence: TGTGCCAGCAGCCGGACAGGGGGTTACTACGAGCAGTACTTC. This translates into CASSRTGGYYEQYF. This chain joins TRBV6-2 or TRBV6-3 and TRBJ2-7, with 10 bases matching TRBD1. V lost 6 bases to trimming and J lost 3 bases; unmatched junction nucleotides: 5. There are 14 residues in the CDR3. Germline V gene sequence: CDR1 MNHEY, CDR2 SVGEGT.

The chain combines TRBV24-1 with TRBJ1-5, with no clear D. The CDR3 totals 16 residues. The V gene's germline CDR1 is KGHDR and CDR2 SFDVKD. Trimming shortened V by 0 bases and J by 1 base, and 9 bases separated the two germline ends. CDR3: CATSDLRGSSNQPQHF. Here the CDR3 DNA reads TGTGCCACCAGTGATTTGCGAGGGTCGAGCAATCAGCCCCAGCATTTT.

The J gene is TRBJ1-2, the V gene TRBV20-1; D not resolved. V was pared by 0 bases and J by 7 bases, with 12 bases between. The CDR3 covers 13 residues. Germline CDR1 is DFQATT and CDR2 is SNEGSKA (reference sequence). The CDR3 protein is CSARDHVGIGYTF. The CDR3 DNA sequence: TGCAGTGCTAGAGATCATGTAGGGATTGGCTACACCTTC.

This chain joins TRBV20-1 and TRBJ1-2; 9 nucleotides line up with TRBD1. This CDR3 has 13 residues. V trimming: 6 bases; J trimming: 6 bases; junction bases outside the gene matches: 8. Per germline, CDR1 DFQATT and CDR2 SNEGSKA (reference sequence). CDR3 coding DNA: TGCAGTGCGAGACGGACAGGGGAGGATGGCTACACCTTC. Protein product: CSARRTGEDGYTF.

This clonotype was counted at least ten times. A junction boundary mismatches the germline segment, possibly from a read error. The chain uses TRBV6-6 and TRBJ1-5; TRBD1 is a possible D gene (5 bases). The germline gives CDR1 MNHNY, CDR2 SVGAGI (reference sequence). The CDR3 has 18 residues. CDR3 loop: CASSDSTGDPEKAQPQHF. The CDR3 DNA reads TGTGCCAGCAGTGACTCCACAGGAGACCCGGAGAAGGCTCAGCCCCAGCATTTT.

The sample holds many counts of this clonotype. The V call is TRBV7-2, the J call TRBJ1-5; D perhaps matches TRBD1 (5 bases). Trimming left V 4 bases short and J 4 bases short, with 5 bases between. Per germline, CDR1 SGHTA and CDR2 FQGNSA. The CDR3 covers 12 residues. CDR3 region: CASSSGNQPQHF. In DNA, the CDR3 is TGTGCCAGCAGCTCAGGGAATCAGCCCCAGCATTTT.

This clonotype has just a few counts. This chain links TRBV29-1 with TRBJ2-7, with a possible D match to TRBD1 (6 bases). The CDR3 runs to 14 residues. V lost 2 bases and J lost 2, with 13 bases in between. Germline V gives CDR1 SQVTM, CDR2 ANQGSEA. CDR3 coding DNA: TGCAGCGTTGAACTTCGGGGACAAACCTACGAGCAGTACTTC. It codes for CSVELRGQTYEQYF.

This clonotype was picked up a small number of times. This chain uses TRBV6-5 with TRBJ1-2; D perhaps matches TRBD1 (6 bases). V lost 6 bases to trimming and J lost 6 bases, with 20 bases between them. CDR1 is MNHEY and CDR2 is SVGAGI in the germline V gene. The CDR3 is made up of 15 amino acids. Written as DNA, the CDR3 is TGTGCCAGCAGCCACCGGGAGGGGGTAGTAGATGGCTACACCTTC. Translation gives CASSHREGVVDGYTF.

This clonotype was seen many times. The rearrangement uses TRBV7-9 and TRBJ2-2, with a tentative D call TRBD1 (6 bases). The CDR3 contains 18 residues. Trimming shortened V by 1 base and J by 1 base, and 16 bases separated the two germline ends. From germline, CDR1 is SEHNR and CDR2 FQNEAQ (reference sequence). The CDR3 reads CASSLEGQGPRNTGELFF. As DNA, the CDR3 is TGTGCCAGCAGCTTAGAGGGCCAGGGGCCGAGGAACACCGGGGAGCTGTTTTTT.

The sample holds one count of this clonotype. This chain connects TRBV7-2 to TRBJ2-1, with 8 bases aligning to TRBD2. The CDR3 sequence is 15 residues long. CDR1 and CDR2 (germline): SGHTA, FQGNSA. With 10 bases clipped from V and 7 bases from J, the junction kept 15 bases outside the gene matches. CDR3 amino acids: CAITTSGGAGNEQFF. For the CDR3, the DNA is TGTGCCATCACAACCTCCGGGGGGGCGGGGAATGAGCAGTTCTTC.

This clonotype was recorded many times. The genes are TRBV19 and TRBJ2-1; D unresolved. Germline lookup yields CDR1 LNHDA and CDR2 SQIVND (reference sequence). V lost 5 bases to trimming and J lost 1 base, with 12 bases between them. The CDR3 runs 15 residues. CDR3 sequence reads: CASSSWADSYNEQFF. CDR3 bases: TGTGCCAGTAGTTCTTGGGCGGATTCCTACAATGAGCAGTTCTTC. Based on the CDR3 plus reference TRBV19 and TRBJ2-1, the full variable domain is DGGITQSPKYLFRKEGQNVTLSCEQNLNHDAMYWYRQDPGQGLRLIYYSQIVNDFQKGDIAEGYSVSREKKESFPLTVTSAQKNPTAFYLCASSSWADSYNEQFFGPGTRLTVL.

This clonotype was counted a few times. This rearrangement joins TRBV4-1 to TRBJ1-2; D gene unclear. V was trimmed by 4 bases and J by 0 bases, leaving 12 bases between them. CDR1 and CDR2 from the germline V gene are MGHRA and YSYEKL. The CDR3 sequence is 15 residues long. CDR3 protein: CASSPPRPANYGYTF. The CDR3 DNA reads as TGCGCCAGCAGCCCCCCCCGGCCAGCTAACTATGGCTACACCTTC.

The V call is TRBV7-1, the J call TRBJ1-5; TRBD1 matches at 7 bases. TRBV7-1 is an ORF, with its function uncertain. V was pared by 5 bases and J by 4 bases, with 8 bases of the junction left unmatched. The length of the CDR3 is 15 residues. CDR3 sequence reads: CASSQGQSNNQPQHF. The DNA of the CDR3 is TGTGCCAGCAGCCAGGGACAGAGTAATAATCAGCCCCAGCATTTT.

The rearrangement uses TRBV29-1 and TRBJ2-3; 7 nucleotides agree with TRBD2. CDR1 and CDR2 (germline): SQVTM, ANQGSEA. Germline trimming cut 6 bases from V and 3 bases from J; bases unmatched to any gene: 9. The CDR3 runs to 14 residues. Here the CDR3 DNA reads TGCAGCGTCACGGGACTACGTGGGACAGATACGCAGTATTTT. Amino acid sequence: CSVTGLRGTDTQYF.

The chain uses TRBV13 and TRBJ2-1; 9 bases line up with TRBD1. Germline trimming cut 0 bases from V and 7 bases from J; bases unmatched to any gene: 10. The CDR3 spans 17 residues. Per germline, CDR1 PRHDT and CDR2 FYEKMQ (reference sequence). CDR3 DNA sequence: TGTGCCAGCAGCTTAGGCCTAAGGGACAGGGTCATAAATGAGCAGTTCTTC. It is translated as CASSLGLRDRVINEQFF.

This clonotype has just a few counts. CDR3 DNA sequence: TGTGCCAGCAGTACCAAGCTAGCGGGAGTTACAGATACGCAGTATTTT. The encoded protein is CASSTKLAGVTDTQYF. The chain uses TRBV6-2 or TRBV6-3 and TRBJ2-3, with 10 bases lining up with TRBD2. The CDR3 is 16 amino acids. In germline, CDR1 is MNHEY, CDR2 SVGEGT. The V gene end was trimmed by 5 bases and the J gene end by 3 bases; junction bases not matched to a gene: 8.

The chain is built from TRBV28 and TRBJ2-3; 10 bases map to TRBD2. CDR3 size: 15 residues. Germline CDR1 MDHEN, CDR2 SYDVKM. The V segment lost 8 bases and the J segment 6 bases; nucleotides outside the gene matches: 11. CDR3 protein: CASGTSGEGTDTQYF. In DNA form, the CDR3 reads TGTGCCAGCGGCACTAGCGGGGAAGGGACCGATACGCAGTATTTT. Combining the CDR3 with reference TRBV28 and TRBJ2-3 gives the whole variable domain DVKVTQSSRYLVKRTGEKVFLECVQDMDHENMFWYRQDPGLGLRLIYFSYDVKMKEKGDIPEGYSVSREKKERFSLILESASTNQTSMYLCASGTSGEGTDTQYFGPGTRLTVL.

Ten or more counts support this clonotype. V gene TRBV11-3 combines with J gene TRBJ2-1; the D call may be TRBD1 or TRBD2 (5 bases each). The V end was cut by 0 bases, the J end by 12 bases, with 9 bases between. The CDR3 loop spans 12 amino acids. Germline CDR1 and CDR2: SGHNT and YENEEA. CDR3 nucleotide sequence: TGTGCCAGCAGCTTAGATGTAGGGACGCAGTTCTTC. This gives the protein CASSLDVGTQFF.

Only a few counts were recorded for this clonotype. The chain recombines TRBV15 with TRBJ2-6; D may be TRBD1 (5 bases). Germline-derived CDR1 and CDR2 are LNHNV and YYDKDF (reference sequence). V lost 0 bases and J lost 3, with 6 bases in between. The CDR3 runs to 15 residues. The CDR3 nucleotides read TGTGCCACCAGCAGAGATAGGGGTGGGGCCAACGTCCTGACTTTC. Its protein is CATSRDRGGANVLTF.

The chain combines TRBV28 with TRBJ1-4; D remains unclear. This CDR3 region has 14 residues. Germline V lookup: CDR1 MDHEN, CDR2 SYDVKM. V was cut by 5 bases and J by 4 bases, with 11 bases left in between. This CDR3 is CASSPGPFNEKLFF. DNA for the CDR3: TGTGCCAGCAGTCCCGGGCCGTTTAATGAAAAACTGTTTTTT.

The genes are TRBV29-1 and TRBJ2-5; TRBD1 aligns across 8 bases. The CDR3 runs 12 residues. V dropped 7 bases and J dropped 5; count of bases not matched to a gene: 6. CDR1 SQVTM and CDR2 ANQGSEA come from the germline V gene. In nucleotides, the CDR3 is TGCAGCGCCGGACAGGGTAGCGAGACCCAGTACTTC. It translates to CSAGQGSETQYF.

This clonotype showed up just a few times. The chain couples TRBV12-5 to TRBJ2-1; 10 bases line up with TRBD2. V shed 2 bases, J shed 7 bases, and the junction held 14 bases outside the gene matches. Per germline, CDR1 LGHNT and CDR2 FRNRAP. CDR3 length: 18 residues. CDR3 region: CASGLRGRAGGPRNEQFF. The CDR3 nucleotides are TGTGCTAGTGGTTTGAGAGGAAGAGCGGGAGGGCCACGGAATGAGCAGTTCTTC.

This clonotype turned up a few times. The chain carries TRBV20-1 and TRBJ2-3, with D maybe TRBD1 (6 bases). The V end was cut by 6 bases, the J end by 4 bases, with 14 bases between. The CDR3 covers 13 residues. The germline V gene has CDR1 DFQATT and CDR2 SNEGSKA (reference sequence). CDR3 amino acids: CSAQGMRADTQYF. CDR3 sequence (DNA): TGCAGTGCCCAGGGGATGAGAGCAGATACGCAGTATTTT.

This clonotype has just a few counts. A read error may explain this, as a much larger clone is one base away. The CDR3: CASSFGQNTDTQYF. CDR3 DNA sequence: TGTGCCAGCAGCTTTGGACAGAACACAGATACGCAGTATTTT. V is TRBV7-3 and J is TRBJ2-3, with D maybe TRBD1 (6 bases). Germline CDR1 reads SGHTA; CDR2 reads FQGTGA. The CDR3 spans 14 residues. V was clipped by 3 bases and J by 2 bases, with 9 bases between them.

With regard to this clonotype: This could be a read error, since a much larger clone is one nucleotide away. The genes are TRBV7-3 and TRBJ1-6; D call uncertain. The V end was cut by 2 bases, the J end by 9 bases, with 14 bases between. Germline V gene sequence: CDR1 SGHTA, CDR2 FQGTGA. This CDR3 spans 15 amino acids. The CDR3: CASSLQPRWVSPLHF. As DNA, the CDR3 is TGTGCCAGCAGCTTACAGCCTAGATGGGTTTCACCCCTCCACTTT.

The chain is built from TRBV28 and TRBJ1-1; 8 bases map to TRBD1. The germline gives CDR1 MDHEN, CDR2 SYDVKM. With 3 bases clipped from V and 3 bases from J, the junction kept 9 bases outside the gene matches. The CDR3 has 16 amino acids. The CDR3 nucleotides are TGTGCCAGCAGTTTCCCCAGAACAGGGGGGCACACTGAAGCTTTCTTT. Translated: CASSFPRTGGHTEAFF.

DNA of the CDR3: TGTGCCAGCAGCTTCACAGCGGAAGCAAGGAGGGGCGAGCAGTACTTC. Translated, it gives CASSFTAEARRGEQYF. The chain joins TRBV7-2 to TRBJ2-7; D may be TRBD2 (6 bases). Germline loops: CDR1 SGHTA, CDR2 FQGNSA. CDR3 length: 16 amino acids. V was trimmed by 3 bases and J by 6 bases, leaving 21 bases between them.

The chain carries TRBV28 and TRBJ2-5; 11 bases map to TRBD2. CDR1 MDHEN and CDR2 SYDVKM come from the germline V gene. CDR3 length: 19 residues. J lost 3 bases, V lost 5 bases, and 17 bases had no gene match. This CDR3 reads CASSTKSFTELAGEETQYF. DNA for the CDR3: TGTGCCAGCAGTACGAAAAGTTTCACAGAACTAGCGGGAGAAGAGACCCAGTACTTC.

This clonotype came up a few times. The chain links TRBV20-1 to TRBJ1-1, with D perhaps matching TRBD1 (6 bases). The CDR3 is 13 residues long. V was pared by 6 bases and J by 6 bases, with 17 bases between. The V gene's germline CDR1 is DFQATT and CDR2 SNEGSKA (reference sequence). DNA of the CDR3: TGCAGTGCGATGCGGGGGGCAGGGGCTGAAGCTTTCTTT. Amino acid sequence: CSAMRGAGAEAFF.